The clone carrying this T cell receptor beta chain was seen repeatedly, ten times or more. What it binds is unknown. MiXCR, run by TCRdb on the reads, gives a single entry per CDR3 protein. The sample holds roughly 920,000 distinct CDR3 sequences, roughly 31% seen once. Trimming removed 1 base at V and 0 bases at J, with 9 bases between. The CDR3 has 16 amino acids. Germline V gene data show CDR1 as SGHTA and CDR2 as FQGNSA. This record belongs to a study of T cell repertoires in cytomegalovirus infection. Overall study: Well-studied HLA-B-restricted CMV epitopes were used in the study alongside recently identified HLA-C-restricted ones. Through public TCR beta signatures, both CMV infection and matching HLA type were indicated.

Points from the study as a whole: Using cumulative public TCR beta family frequency, the authors identified those who carried CMV together with the relevant HLA. The response measured ex vivo was dominated by TCR beta clonotypes (HLA-C-restricted and CMV-specific).

The receptor's source is a human donor in good health (CMV status not recorded). Some clones in this sample may be carry-over from other donors' samples. The sample was cultured CD8+ T cells from PBMCs, taken from culture after CMV antigen stimulation. This sequence joins TRBV7-2 and TRBJ2-2; the D call may be TRBD1 or TRBD2 (5 bases each). The CDR3 nucleotides are TGTGCCAGCAGCTTAGACGGGGCTTCGAACACCGGGGAGCTGTTTTTT. It encodes CASSLDGASNTGELFF.